Sequencing of this T cell receptor (beta chain) was carried out in a study of Ad26.COV2.S vaccination and SARS-CoV-2 variants. Measured with immunoSEQ multiplex PCR; TCRdb has only the in-frame clones, and not every one. This sample yields more than 400,000 clones, of which approximately 90% are seen a single time; more than 1.5% belongs to the top ten. Treatment given: around 19 received Ad26.COV2.S at low or high dose, single or two shots; about 5 received placebo; per-sample allocation not given. Sampling happened 63 days after the first vaccine or placebo injection. This CDR3 comprises 17 residues. With 4 bases removed from V and 0 bases from J, the gap between germline ends came to 19 bases. Looked up from germline, CDR1 is SGHRS and CDR2 is YFSETQ.

This receptor was obtained from a person between 18 and 59 years old who received the Ad26.COV2.S COVID-19 vaccine or a placebo. Here the sequenced sample was peripheral blood, taken in a trial of Ad26.COV2.S vaccine versus placebo. The V gene is TRBV5-1, the J gene TRBJ1-2; D might be TRBD1 (6 bases). In nucleotides, the CDR3 is TGCGCCAGCAGCCAGAGAGCGTCAGGGACAACTAACTATGGCTACACCTTC. It codes for CASSQRASGTTNYGYTF.